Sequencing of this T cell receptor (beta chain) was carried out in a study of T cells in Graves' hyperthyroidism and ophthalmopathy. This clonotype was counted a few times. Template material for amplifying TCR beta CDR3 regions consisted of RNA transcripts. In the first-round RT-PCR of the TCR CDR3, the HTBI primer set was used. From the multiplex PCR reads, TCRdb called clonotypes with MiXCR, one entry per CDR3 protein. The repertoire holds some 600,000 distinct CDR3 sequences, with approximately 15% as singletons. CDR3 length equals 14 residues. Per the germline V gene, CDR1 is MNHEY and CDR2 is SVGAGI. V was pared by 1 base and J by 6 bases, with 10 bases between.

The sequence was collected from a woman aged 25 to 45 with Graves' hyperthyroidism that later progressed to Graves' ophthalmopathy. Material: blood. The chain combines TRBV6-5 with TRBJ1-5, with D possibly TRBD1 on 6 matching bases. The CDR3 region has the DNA TGTGCCAGCAGTTACTTGGGGGCGCGTCAGCCCCAGCATTTT. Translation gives CASSYLGARQPQHF.